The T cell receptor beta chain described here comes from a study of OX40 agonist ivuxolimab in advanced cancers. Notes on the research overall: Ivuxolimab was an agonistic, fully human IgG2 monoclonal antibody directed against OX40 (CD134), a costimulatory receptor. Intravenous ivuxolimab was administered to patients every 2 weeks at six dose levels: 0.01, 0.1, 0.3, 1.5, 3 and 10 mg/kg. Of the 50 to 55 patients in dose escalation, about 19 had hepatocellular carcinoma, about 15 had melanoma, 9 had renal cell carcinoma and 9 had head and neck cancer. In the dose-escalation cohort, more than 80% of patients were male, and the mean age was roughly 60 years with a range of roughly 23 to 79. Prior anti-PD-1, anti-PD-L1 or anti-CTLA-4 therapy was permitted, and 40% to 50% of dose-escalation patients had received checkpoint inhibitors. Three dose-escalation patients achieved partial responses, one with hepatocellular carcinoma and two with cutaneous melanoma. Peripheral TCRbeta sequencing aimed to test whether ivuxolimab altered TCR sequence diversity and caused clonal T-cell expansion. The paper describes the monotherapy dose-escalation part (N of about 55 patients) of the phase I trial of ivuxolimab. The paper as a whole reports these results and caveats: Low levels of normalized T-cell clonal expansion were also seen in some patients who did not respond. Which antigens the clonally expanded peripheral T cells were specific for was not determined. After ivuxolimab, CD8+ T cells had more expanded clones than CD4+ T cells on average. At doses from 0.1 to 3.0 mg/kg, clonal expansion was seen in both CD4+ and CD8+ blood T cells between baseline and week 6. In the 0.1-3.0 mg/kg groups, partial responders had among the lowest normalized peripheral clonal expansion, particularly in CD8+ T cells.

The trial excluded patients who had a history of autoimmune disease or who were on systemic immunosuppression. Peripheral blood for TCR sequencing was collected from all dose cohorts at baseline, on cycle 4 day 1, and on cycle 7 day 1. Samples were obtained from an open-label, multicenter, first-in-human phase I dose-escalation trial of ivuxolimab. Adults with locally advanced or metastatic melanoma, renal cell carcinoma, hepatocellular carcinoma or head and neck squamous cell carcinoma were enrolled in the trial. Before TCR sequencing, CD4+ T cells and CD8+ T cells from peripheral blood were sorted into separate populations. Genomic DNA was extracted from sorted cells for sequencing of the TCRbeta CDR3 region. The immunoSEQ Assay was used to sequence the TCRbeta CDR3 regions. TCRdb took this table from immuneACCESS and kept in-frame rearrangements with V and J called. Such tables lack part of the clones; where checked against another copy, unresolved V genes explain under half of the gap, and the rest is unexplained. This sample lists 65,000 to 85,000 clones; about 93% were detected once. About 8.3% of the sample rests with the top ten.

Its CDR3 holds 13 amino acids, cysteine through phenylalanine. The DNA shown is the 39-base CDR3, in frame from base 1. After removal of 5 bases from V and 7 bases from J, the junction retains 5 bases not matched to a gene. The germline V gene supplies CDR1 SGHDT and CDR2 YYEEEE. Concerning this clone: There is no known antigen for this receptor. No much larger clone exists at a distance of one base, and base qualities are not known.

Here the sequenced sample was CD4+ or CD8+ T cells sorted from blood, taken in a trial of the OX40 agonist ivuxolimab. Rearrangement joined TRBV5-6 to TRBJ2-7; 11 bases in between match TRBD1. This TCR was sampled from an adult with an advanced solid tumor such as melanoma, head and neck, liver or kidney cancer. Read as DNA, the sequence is TGTGCCAGCAGGTCCGGGACAGGGGGAGAGCAGTACTTC. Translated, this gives CASRSGTGGEQYF.